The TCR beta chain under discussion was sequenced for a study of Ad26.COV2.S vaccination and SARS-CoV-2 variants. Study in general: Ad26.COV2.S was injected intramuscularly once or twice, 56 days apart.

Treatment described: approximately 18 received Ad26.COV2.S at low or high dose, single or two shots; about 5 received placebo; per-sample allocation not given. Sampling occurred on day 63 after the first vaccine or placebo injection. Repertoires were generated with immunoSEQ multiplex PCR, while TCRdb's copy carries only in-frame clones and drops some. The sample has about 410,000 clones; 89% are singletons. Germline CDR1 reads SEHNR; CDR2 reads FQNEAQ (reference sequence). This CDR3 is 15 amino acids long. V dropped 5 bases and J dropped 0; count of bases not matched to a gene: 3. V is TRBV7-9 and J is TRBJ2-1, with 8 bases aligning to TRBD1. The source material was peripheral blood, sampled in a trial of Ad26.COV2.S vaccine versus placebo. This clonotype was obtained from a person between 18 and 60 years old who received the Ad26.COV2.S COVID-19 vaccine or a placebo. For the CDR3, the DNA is TGTGCCAGCAGCCCCACAGGGGGCTCCTACAATGAGCAGTTCTTC. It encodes CASSPTGGSYNEQFF. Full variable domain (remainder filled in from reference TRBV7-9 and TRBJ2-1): DTGVSQNPRHKITKRGQNVTFRCDPISEHNRLYWYRQTLGQGPEFLTYFQNEAQLEKSRLLSDRFSAERPKGSFSTLEIQRTEQGDSAMYLCASSPTGGSYNEQFFGPGTRLTVL.